This TCR beta chain was documented in a study of T-cell memory formation after mild COVID-19. Findings of the study overall: Researchers found some responding clones in pre-infection memory, a sign that cross-reactive memory joined.

With constant-segment primers, 5'RACE yielded cDNA libraries of TCR alpha and TCR beta that carried sample barcodes and UMIs. A single record per CDR3 protein comes from TCRdb applying MiXCR to the 5' RACE reads. The sample contains 470,000 or so distinct CDR3 sequences, roughly 18% of which appear only once. This clonotype showed up just a few times. No antigen is known for it. From germline, CDR1 is SEHNR and CDR2 FQNEAQ (reference sequence). V was cut by 5 bases and J by 4 bases, with 21 bases left in between. The CDR3 is 17 residues long. The chain has TRBV7-9 and TRBJ2-1; D unclear. This TCR was sampled from a man aged 18-30 years who had mild COVID-19 (a few samples of this study predate the infection). Cell type and time point are not known. Sequenced input: PBMCs or a T cell subset sorted from them (not recorded which). CDR3 sequence reads: CASSPPDGVAGYNEQFF. The DNA of the CDR3 is TGTGCCAGCAGCCCGCCGGATGGAGTAGCCGGGTACAATGAGCAGTTCTTC.